Each of the 15 T cell receptor beta chains below was sequenced from the same sample in a study of CD8 T cells in Susac syndrome. About 0.45 to 1 ug RNA was reverse transcribed with random hexamers. One entry per CDR3 protein results from TCRdb running MiXCR on the immunoSEQ multiplex PCR reads. This table has 180,000 or so distinct CDR3 sequences, around 94% appearing once. Sequenced input: CD4+ T cells from PBMCs. The origin of the receptors is a human donor in good health.

The V gene is TRBV28, the J gene TRBJ2-1, with TRBD2 matching 11 bases. The CDR3 length is 13 residues. Trimming at V came to 6 bases and at J to 9 bases, leaving 4 bases not matched to a gene. Germline CDR1 MDHEN, CDR2 SYDVKM. The CDR3 DNA follows: TGTGCCAGCAGCATACTAGCGGGGGCTGAGCAGTTCTTC. Translation gives CASSILAGAEQFF. Full variable domain (missing parts from reference TRBV28 and TRBJ2-1): DVKVTQSSRYLVKRTGEKVFLECVQDMDHENMFWYRQDPGLGLRLIYFSYDVKMKEKGDIPEGYSVSREKKERFSLILESASTNQTSMYLCASSILAGAEQFFGPGTRLTVL.

V gene TRBV6-2 or TRBV6-3 combines with J gene TRBJ2-3; no clear D gene. CDR1 and CDR2 from the germline V gene are MNHEY and SVGEGT. Between the trimmed V and J ends, which lost 7 bases and 6 bases, there was a span of 8 bases. The CDR3 spans 11 residues. CDR3 residues: CASTDLDTQYF. The DNA of the CDR3 is TGTGCCAGCACCGATCTGGATACGCAGTATTTT.

The chain links TRBV2 to TRBJ2-5; D possibly corresponds to TRBD2 (6 bases). Germline-derived CDR1 and CDR2 are SNHLY and FYNNEI. The CDR3 consists of 13 residues. The V end was cut by 2 bases, the J end by 5 bases, with 9 bases between. The CDR3 protein is CASSELGSETQYF. The CDR3 bases are TGTGCCAGCAGTGAACTCGGGAGTGAGACCCAGTACTTC.

V gene TRBV20-1 combines with J gene TRBJ2-1; D might be TRBD2 (7 bases). CDR1 is DFQATT, CDR2 SNEGSKA, per germline (reference sequence). The CDR3 contains 15 residues. Trimming shortened V by 5 bases and J by 8 bases, and 22 bases separated the two germline ends. The CDR3 sequence is CSAQGGVGPPDEQFF. The CDR3 bases are TGCAGTGCTCAAGGGGGGGTCGGACCTCCCGATGAGCAGTTCTTC.

The chain links TRBV4-3 to TRBJ1-4, with unresolved D. V was clipped by 0 bases and J by 8 bases, with 13 bases between them. This CDR3 is 15 amino acids long. Germline-derived CDR1 and CDR2 are LGHNA and YSLEER. The CDR3 nucleotides are TGCGCCAGCAGCCAAGACGAAAGGACGGGCGAAAAACTGTTTTTT. Translation: CASSQDERTGEKLFF.

CDR3 DNA sequence: TGCAGTGCTAGAGCCGCCGATAGGAACTATGGCTACACCTTC. It specifies CSARAADRNYGYTF. The chain employs TRBV20-1 and TRBJ1-2; no definite D call. The V gene's germline CDR1 is DFQATT and CDR2 SNEGSKA (reference sequence). V gave up 1 base and J gave up 2 bases, with 11 bases separating them. The CDR3 contains 14 residues.

V usage is TRBV29-1 and J usage is TRBJ2-3, with D possibly TRBD2 on 5 matching bases. Trimming left V 3 bases short and J 3 bases short, with 7 bases between. Germline V gene data show CDR1 as SQVTM and CDR2 as ANQGSEA. This CDR3 has 12 residues. The DNA of the CDR3 is TGCAGCGTTGATACTAGTACAGATACGCAGTATTTT. It is translated as CSVDTSTDTQYF.

This chain connects TRBV4-1 to TRBJ2-2; either TRBD1 or TRBD2 may fit D (5 bases each). The CDR3 covers 16 residues. Looked up from germline, CDR1 is MGHRA and CDR2 is YSYEKL. Trimming removed 0 bases at V and 2 bases at J, with 10 bases between. The DNA of the CDR3 is TGCGCCAGCAGCCAAGAGGGGGTTTTAAACACCGGGGAGCTGTTTTTT. It yields the protein CASSQEGVLNTGELFF.

The J gene is TRBJ2-3, the V gene TRBV12-3 or TRBV12-4; D is uncertain. Trimming cost V 4 bases and J 2 bases, with 13 bases left between them. This CDR3 comprises 15 residues. The CDR3 nucleotides read TGTGCCAGCAGTTACCGACAAGACTCCACAGATACGCAGTATTTT. Protein product: CASSYRQDSTDTQYF.

A single count supports this clonotype. The chain combines TRBV3-1 with TRBJ2-1, with 10 nucleotides matching TRBD2. Losses at the gene ends were 0 bases for V and 7 bases for J; bases not matched to a gene: 6. CDR3 length: 16 amino acids. Per the germline V gene, CDR1 is LGHDT and CDR2 is YNNKEL (reference sequence). The CDR3 sequence is CASSQDPAGGVNEQFF. In DNA, the CDR3 is TGTGCCAGCAGCCAAGATCCAGCGGGGGGGGTAAATGAGCAGTTCTTC.

This chain links TRBV6-6 with TRBJ2-1; weak D call: TRBD2 (6 bases). V lost 2 bases to trimming and J lost 5 bases, with 13 bases between them. The CDR3 runs 15 residues. Germline CDR1 MNHNY, CDR2 SVGAGI (reference sequence). The CDR3 spells CASSYPGLGHNEQFF. In DNA, the CDR3 is TGTGCCAGCAGTTACCCGGGACTTGGACACAATGAGCAGTTCTTC.

The CDR3 reads CASSYSGRPSYNEQFF. In nucleotides, the CDR3 is TGTGCCAGCAGTTACTCGGGGCGCCCCTCCTACAATGAGCAGTTCTTC. V usage is TRBV6-5 and J usage is TRBJ2-1; D may be TRBD1 (5 bases). There are 16 residues in the CDR3. CDR1 MNHEY and CDR2 SVGAGI come from the germline V gene. V shed 0 bases and J shed 0 bases, with 9 bases lying between them.

The genes are TRBV5-4 and TRBJ2-3, with TRBD2 matching 7 bases. V lost 2 bases to trimming and J lost 2 bases; unmatched junction nucleotides: 5. The CDR3 contains 15 residues. The germline V gene encodes CDR1 SGHNT and CDR2 YYREEE (reference sequence). DNA for the CDR3: TGTGCCAGCAGCTTTCCAGCGGGGACCACAGATACGCAGTATTTT. As protein: CASSFPAGTTDTQYF.

This chain connects TRBV29-1 to TRBJ1-1; 7 bases align to TRBD1. Germline trimming cut 7 bases from V and 6 bases from J; bases unmatched to any gene: 8. Germline CDR1 SQVTM, CDR2 ANQGSEA. CDR3 length: 12 residues. The CDR3 DNA follows: TGCAGCGGTGAGCAGGGGGTCGCTGAAGCTTTCTTT. This translates into CSGEQGVAEAFF.

The chain employs TRBV20-1 and TRBJ2-1; D may be TRBD2 (6 bases). Germline CDR1 and CDR2: DFQATT and SNEGSKA (reference sequence). The V gene lost 4 bases and the J gene lost 7 bases, with 17 bases spanning the gap. The CDR3 is 14 amino acids. DNA for the CDR3: TGCAGTGCTATTAGCGGTGGGTTCATGAATGAGCAGTTCTTC. Protein sequence: CSAISGGFMNEQFF.